The clone carrying this T cell receptor (beta chain) was seen repeatedly, ten times or more. No antigen is known for it. Hyperthyroidism patients, all newly diagnosed, had under 2 months' duration and ages of 18 to 65. For repertoire sequencing, the TCR beta CDR3 regions were amplified from RNA transcripts. HTBI primers primed a first-round RT-PCR, and a second-round multiplex PCR followed. Via MiXCR, TCRdb re-called the multiplex PCR reads, giving one row per CDR3 protein. The sample records over a million distinct CDR3 sequences, less than 45% being singletons. The data belong to a study of Graves' ophthalmopathy and Graves' hyperthyroidism. Study-wide findings and caveats: Blood also contained most of the expanded thyroid clonotypes above 0.001 frequency.

Germline assignment: CDR1 SGHAT and CDR2 FQDESV (reference sequence). This CDR3 spans 16 amino acids. The junction had 8 bases not matched to a gene; V was cut back by 3 bases and J by 0 bases. V is TRBV11-1 and J is TRBJ2-7; the match to TRBD2 covers 7 bases. This TCR derives from an adult man with Graves' hyperthyroidism. Sequencing used peripheral blood or thyroid tissue (not recorded which). This CDR3 reads CASSFGGMVSSYEQYF. In DNA, the CDR3 is TGTGCCAGCAGCTTCGGGGGGATGGTGAGCTCCTACGAGCAGTACTTC.